This T cell receptor (beta chain) stems from a study of CD8 T cells in Susac syndrome. Study-wide findings and caveats: The study's TCR sequencing and HLA analysis drew on a certain number of individuals. That number was acknowledged as relatively small.

As to this clonotype: What it binds is unknown.

The germline V and J ends were trimmed by 6 bases and 7 bases, with 7 bases remaining between them. CDR1 and CDR2 from the germline V gene are MNHEY and SVGAGI. The length of the CDR3 is 12 residues. TCR beta from blood CD8+ and CD4+ T cells was sequenced. The multiple sclerosis controls were treatment-naive patients affected by stable or active relapsing-remitting disease. Reverse transcription of roughly 0.5 to 1 ug RNA was carried out with random hexamers. Coverage of TCR beta CDR3 amplification by immunoSEQ multiplex PCR extended to 54 Vbeta and 13 Jbeta. MiXCR was run by TCRdb on the immunoSEQ multiplex PCR reads, yielding one entry per CDR3 protein. The data hold roughly 200,000 distinct CDR3 sequences, with almost 96% observed a single time.

The TCR sequence derives from a human donor with multiple sclerosis. The source material was CD4+ T cells from PBMCs. The chain recombines TRBV6-5 with TRBJ1-6; no reliable D call. The CDR3 reads CASRGRNSPLHF. The CDR3 DNA follows: TGTGCCAGCAGGGGCCGAAATTCACCCCTCCACTTT.